This TCR beta chain was sequenced in a study of cytomegalovirus exposure and HLA in healthy donors. The overall study: Findings of an earlier analysis included around 120 million unique TCR beta sequences from roughly 200 million T cells. Study observations and caveats: Excluded: some indistinguishable V segments such as TRBV6-2 and TRBV6-3. In a later analysis, common viral pathogens appeared linked to several of the most significant clusters.

The CDR3 loop spans 14 amino acids. Germline lookup yields CDR1 KGHSH and CDR2 LQKENI. V shed 6 bases and J shed 0 bases, with 11 bases lying between them. In the case of this clone: Its antigen remains unidentified.

Both 60 Vbeta primers and 13 Jbeta primers went into the PCR. Sequencing used immunoSEQ multiplex PCR; TCRdb keeps in-frame clones, though not all of them. The sample includes tens of thousands of clones, 55% to 80% of them seen just once. This TCR was recovered from a middle-aged man in good health and CMV-seropositive. The V call is TRBV18, the J call TRBJ1-1; a weak D match, TRBD1 (6 bases). Sequencing was carried out using PBMCs. The CDR3 region is CASSPRGLNTEAFF. CDR3 sequence (DNA): TGTGCCAGCTCCCCCAGGGGCCTGAACACTGAAGCTTTCTTT.